The rows below give T cell receptor beta chains drawn from one sample of a study of blood T cell repertoires in COVID-19. Clones were sequenced by immunoSEQ multiplex PCR, and TCRdb holds only the in-frame ones, with some missing. The table lists 300,000 to 400,000 clones, around 87% of them singletons. Sequenced material: peripheral blood. These receptors were obtained from a woman aged 55-69 years with COVID-19, enrolled during active disease. Each CDR3 is given with its conserved first and last residue. The D gene is left open where the match is weak. Clone size, where shown, is once, few, many, or a class for clones that have expanded.

v_call	cdr3_length	d_call	clone_size	j_call	cdr3_nt	cdr3_aa
TRBV3-1/TRBV3-2	14	TRBD1	-	TRBJ1-2	TGTGCCAGCAGCCAAGGACAGGGGGCGCGGGGCTACACCTTC	CASSQGQGARGYTF
TRBV6-4	13	-	-	TRBJ2-3	TGTGCCAGCAGTGAACAGGAGCTAGATACGCAGTATTTT	CASSEQELDTQYF
TRBV2	15	TRBD2	few	TRBJ2-5	TGTGCCAGCATTGAGACTAGCGGGGGTCTTGAGACCCAGTACTTC	CASIETSGGLETQYF
TRBV4-2	13	-	-	TRBJ2-1	TGTGCCAGCAGCCAAGGTAGCGGCAATGAGCAGTTCTTC	CASSQGSGNEQFF
TRBV19	12	-	-	TRBJ1-5	TGTGCTACCAAAGAGGTCGGACAGCCCCAGCATTTT	CATKEVGQPQHF
TRBV5-8	14	-	-	TRBJ2-5	TGTGCCAGCAGCTTGGCGGCGGGCGGAGAGACCCAGTACTTC	CASSLAAGGETQYF
TRBV29-1	14	TRBD1	-	TRBJ2-1	TGCAGCGCCGCCGGGACAGGGGCCTACAATGAGCAGTTCTTC	CSAAGTGAYNEQFF
TRBV18	15	TRBD1	-	TRBJ2-7	TGTGCCAGCTCAAGATCTCCCGGGACAGACTACGAGCAGTACTTC	CASSRSPGTDYEQYF
TRBV12-5	13	-	many	TRBJ1-5	TGTGCTAGTGGTTTGTGGGGGGGTCAGCCCCAGCATTTT	CASGLWGGQPQHF
TRBV3-1/TRBV3-2	14	TRBD1	-	TRBJ1-2	TGTGCCAGCAGCCACACTGGGCAGGGGGTGGGCTACACCTTC	CASSHTGQGVGYTF
TRBV5-1	14	-	-	TRBJ1-1	TGCGCCAGCAGCTCACAGGGAGAGAACACTGAAGCTTTCTTT	CASSSQGENTEAFF
TRBV6-1	15	TRBD1	-	TRBJ1-3	TGTGCCAGCAGCTACGGACAGGGTTCTGGAAACACCATATATTTT	CASSYGQGSGNTIYF
TRBV18	14	-	-	TRBJ1-1	TGTGCCAGCTCACCAGAGGTTGCGAACACTGAAGCTTTCTTT	CASSPEVANTEAFF
TRBV19	18	TRBD1	few	TRBJ1-4	TGTGCCAGTAGTATTACTTTTGAGAGACAGGGTCTTAATGAAAAACTGTTTTTT	CASSITFERQGLNEKLFF
TRBV4-2	18	TRBD2	-	TRBJ2-5	TGTGCCAGCAGCTACGAGACGGGACTAGCGGGGGGGAAAGAGACCCAGTACTTC	CASSYETGLAGGKETQYF
TRBV7-9	16	TRBD1	once	TRBJ2-7	TGTGCCAGCAGCCACATTAGGGGACAGGGGGTCCACGAGCAGTACTTC	CASSHIRGQGVHEQYF
TRBV4-1	17	TRBD1	-	TRBJ2-6	TGCGCCAGCAGCCAAGGACAGGGGGTAACCGGGGCCAACGTCCTGACTTTC	CASSQGQGVTGANVLTF
TRBV15	16	TRBD2	-	TRBJ2-3	TGTGCCACCAGCAGAGGTAGCGGGGGTATCACAGATACGCAGTATTTT	CATSRGSGGITDTQYF
TRBV28	16	TRBD1	once	TRBJ2-2	TGTGCCAGCAGTTCCCCGGACAGGGGCGCGACCGGGGAGCTGTTTTTT	CASSSPDRGATGELFF
TRBV9	15	-	-	TRBJ1-5	TGTGCCAGCAGCGTAGATGGGGCGGCTCCAGAGCCCCAGCATTTT	CASSVDGAAPEPQHF
TRBV7-9	14	TRBD1	-	TRBJ1-5	TGTGCCAGCAGCTTGGAGGGGGCAGGGCAGCCCCAGCATTTT	CASSLEGAGQPQHF
TRBV20-1	15	TRBD2	-	TRBJ2-3	TGCAGTGCTACTGAGCGGGGGGGACGGGCAGATACGCAGTATTTT	CSATERGGRADTQYF
TRBV10-3	15	-	-	TRBJ1-1	TGTGCCATCAGTGACACCGACAGATCGAACACTGAAGCTTTCTTT	CAISDTDRSNTEAFF
TRBV7-8	15	-	-	TRBJ2-2	TGTGCCAGCAGCCTAAGGGGATTAGACACCGGGGAGCTGTTTTTT	CASSLRGLDTGELFF
TRBV7-3	15	-	-	TRBJ2-3	TGTGCCAGCAGCTTATCTTACACCAGCACAGATACGCAGTATTTT	CASSLSYTSTDTQYF
TRBV7-2	17	TRBD2	-	TRBJ2-1	TGTGCCAGCAGCTTACAGGTCAGGACTAGCGGGGGTAATGAGCAGTTCTTC	CASSLQVRTSGGNEQFF
TRBV2	14	TRBD1	few	TRBJ1-1	TGTGCCAGCAGTGCTTACAGGGGAGTAACTGAAGCTTTCTTT	CASSAYRGVTEAFF